This record looks at one TCR beta chain sequence and its context. The antigen is unknown. The sample originates from a study of OX40 agonist ivuxolimab in advanced cancers. As for the study in general: Given to patients was ivuxolimab, an agonistic anti-OX40 (CD134) antibody. Findings of the study overall: It was also the case that some nonresponders had low normalized T-cell clonal expansion. Expanded clones were, on average, more numerous in CD8+ T cells than in CD4+.

Profiled with immunoSEQ multiplex PCR; TCRdb holds only in-frame clones, not every one. This table holds about 14,000 clones, over 75% found once. The sequence was collected from an adult with an advanced solid tumor such as melanoma, head and neck, liver or kidney cancer. The sequencing here drew on CD4+ or CD8+ T cells sorted from blood, taken in a trial of the OX40 agonist ivuxolimab.

CDR3: CASSRFASIGYTF. DNA for the CDR3: TGTGCCAGCAGTCGATTCGCATCAATTGGCTACACCTTC. The genes are TRBV11-2 and TRBJ1-2; no definite D call. Per germline, CDR1 SGHAT and CDR2 FQNNGV. Trimming pared 6 bases from V and 7 bases from J, leaving 15 bases between. The CDR3 totals 13 residues.